The 20 T cell receptor beta chains below were found in one sample sequenced in a study of cytomegalovirus exposure and HLA in healthy donors. The repertoire was sequenced with immunoSEQ multiplex PCR; TCRdb's copy has only in-frame clones and lacks some. Of 180,000 or so clones in the sample, around nine tenths were seen once. The source material was PBMCs. The receptors come from a woman aged 25 to 45 in good health and CMV-seronegative.

This clone was observed a single time. The chain carries TRBV9 and TRBJ2-7; 9 nucleotides agree with TRBD2. Germline trimming cut 2 bases from V and 0 bases from J; bases unmatched to any gene: 3. CDR1 is SGDLS and CDR2 is YYNGEE in the germline V gene. This CDR3 spans 15 amino acids. The CDR3 nucleotides read TGTGCCAGCAGCGTTGGAGCGGGGGGCTCCTACGAGCAGTACTTC. The encoded protein is CASSVGAGGSYEQYF.

CDR3 loop: CASSVGAGFRATNEKLFF. CDR3 coding DNA: TGTGCCAGCAGCGTAGGCGCGGGCTTTAGGGCAACTAATGAAAAACTGTTTTTT. V is TRBV9 and J is TRBJ1-4, with D uncertain. V was shortened by 0 bases and J by 0 bases, with 15 bases between the two germline ends. Germline-derived CDR1 and CDR2 are SGDLS and YYNGEE. The CDR3 consists of 18 residues.

The chain joins TRBV6-1 to TRBJ2-5; maybe TRBD1 (5 bases). CDR3 length: 13 residues. The germline V gene has CDR1 MNHNS and CDR2 SASEGT. The germline V and J ends were trimmed by 6 bases and 4 bases, with 12 bases remaining between them. DNA for the CDR3: TGTGCCAGCAGCCAGGCAGGGCGAGAGACCCAGTACTTC. This translates into CASSQAGRETQYF.

The chain is built from TRBV27 and TRBJ1-6, with TRBD1 matching 7 bases. The CDR3 runs 16 residues. The germline CDR1 and CDR2 sequences are MNHEY and SMNVEV (reference sequence). With V trimmed by 7 bases and J by 4 bases, 10 bases remained unmatched. The DNA for the CDR3 is TGTGCCAGCACAGAATCACCGGGACAGTATAATTCACCCCTCCACTTT. Its translation is CASTESPGQYNSPLHF.

The V and J genes are TRBV7-9 and TRBJ2-2; the D gene is possibly TRBD2 (6 bases). Germline CDR1 and CDR2: SEHNR and FQNEAQ (reference sequence). CDR3 length: 16 amino acids. Deletions cut 4 bases from V and 6 bases from J, with 18 bases between. CDR3 DNA: TGTGCCAGCAGCTGGGACTGGGCCCCGGGCGCCGGGGAGCTGTTTTTT. Protein sequence: CASSWDWAPGAGELFF. Variable domain in full (rest from reference TRBV7-9 and TRBJ2-2): DTGVSQNPRHKITKRGQNVTFRCDPISEHNRLYWYRQTLGQGPEFLTYFQNEAQLEKSRLLSDRFSAERPKGSFSTLEIQRTEQGDSAMYLCASSWDWAPGAGELFFGEGSRLTVL.

The V call is TRBV5-1, the J call TRBJ1-2, with D possibly being TRBD1 (6 bases). V was cut by 0 bases and J by 5 bases, with 17 bases left in between. CDR3 size: 16 residues. Germline assignment: CDR1 SGHRS and CDR2 YFSETQ. The CDR3 DNA reads as TGCGCCAGCAGCTTGGATTCGGCGGGGGCCTTATATGGCTACACCTTC. Amino acid sequence: CASSLDSAGALYGYTF. The variable domain in full, completed from reference TRBV5-1 and TRBJ1-2, reads KAGVTQTPRYLIKTRGQQVTLSCSPISGHRSVSWYQQTPGQGLQFLFEYFSETQRNKGNFPGRFSGRQFSNSRSEMNVSTLELGDSALYLCASSLDSAGALYGYTFGSGTRLTVV.

V usage is TRBV6-5 and J usage is TRBJ1-1; D is undetermined. The CDR3 is made up of 13 amino acids. The V end lost 2 bases, the J end lost 3 bases, and 7 bases lay between the germline ends. Per the germline V gene, CDR1 is MNHEY and CDR2 is SVGAGI. In DNA form, the CDR3 reads TGTGCCAGCAGTTACCGGCAGGACACTGAAGCTTTCTTT. Translating it yields CASSYRQDTEAFF.

The genes are TRBV2 and TRBJ2-7, with 10 bases lining up with TRBD1. This CDR3 region has 17 residues. The germline V gene encodes CDR1 SNHLY and CDR2 FYNNEI. The J segment lost 5 bases and the V segment lost 0 bases, leaving 10 bases of the junction unmatched. The CDR3 nucleotides read TGTGCCAGCAGTGAAGCGCTTGGGGGACAGGGGAACAACGAGCAGTACTTC. It codes for CASSEALGGQGNNEQYF.

The chain recombines TRBV6-1 with TRBJ1-5, with a weak D call TRBD1 (6 bases). Trimming removed 6 bases at V and 3 bases at J, with 9 bases between. CDR3 size: 13 residues. Germline V gene sequence: CDR1 MNHNS, CDR2 SASEGT. The CDR3 region is CASSGTINQPQHF. The CDR3 bases are TGTGCCAGCAGCGGGACAATCAATCAGCCCCAGCATTTT.

The chain employs TRBV19 and TRBJ1-2; 9 bases map to TRBD1. Germline CDR1 and CDR2: LNHDA and SQIVND (reference sequence). V trimming: 4 bases; J trimming: 4 bases; junction bases outside the gene matches: 13. This CDR3 is 17 amino acids long. The CDR3 sequence: CASSTGQGPWASYGYTF. CDR3 coding DNA: TGTGCCAGTAGTACTGGACAGGGGCCGTGGGCTAGCTATGGCTACACCTTC.

CDR3 protein: CASSLGGQWAEQYF. The CDR3 DNA reads TGTGCCAGCAGCTTGGGGGGACAGTGGGCCGAGCAGTACTTC. This chain connects TRBV11-2 to TRBJ2-7; tentative D call: TRBD1 (7 bases). Trimming shortened V by 3 bases and J by 6 bases, and 15 bases separated the two germline ends. CDR1 and CDR2 from the germline V gene are SGHAT and FQNNGV. The CDR3 covers 14 residues.

This clone has only one observation. The rearrangement joins TRBV5-4 to TRBJ2-7; 8 nucleotides line up with TRBD1. Germline-derived CDR1 and CDR2 are SGHNT and YYREEE (reference sequence). V shed 4 bases and J 6 bases; nucleotides not matched to a gene: 12. This CDR3 has 15 amino acids. The CDR3 loop reads CASSQQGAGMGEQYF. CDR3 sequence (DNA): TGTGCCAGCAGCCAGCAGGGGGCAGGGATGGGCGAGCAGTACTTC.

The chain joins TRBV5-5 to TRBJ2-7; 8 positions agree with TRBD1. The V gene end was trimmed by 6 bases and the J gene end by 4 bases; junction bases not matched to a gene: 15. CDR1 is SGHKS, CDR2 YYEKEE, per germline (reference sequence). The CDR3 runs 16 residues. The CDR3 here is CASTTGGQGGNYEQYF. As DNA, the CDR3 is TGTGCCAGCACCACCGGCGGACAGGGAGGTAATTACGAGCAGTACTTC.

The chain carries TRBV18 and TRBJ2-3; tentatively, D is TRBD2 (6 bases). V was shortened by 1 base and J by 3 bases, with 11 bases between the two germline ends. The germline V gene encodes CDR1 KGHSH and CDR2 LQKENI. CDR3 length: 15 residues. The CDR3 nucleotides read TGTGCCAGCTCACCACTCGGGGGTCAAACAGATACGCAGTATTTT. Its translation: CASSPLGGQTDTQYF.

This clone appeared a single time. This chain joins TRBV6-1 and TRBJ1-2; D is unresolved. The germline V gene encodes CDR1 MNHNS and CDR2 SASEGT. The CDR3 runs 10 residues. The germline V and J ends were trimmed by 4 bases and 10 bases, with 7 bases remaining between them. The CDR3 DNA follows: TGTGCCAGCAGTGTTTCCCACTACACCTTC. Its protein is CASSVSHYTF.

The chain has TRBV14 and TRBJ1-1, with D maybe TRBD1 (5 bases). Germline values: CDR1 SGHDN, CDR2 FVKESK. V lost 1 base and J 7 bases, leaving 13 bases between the germline ends. There are 14 residues in the CDR3. In nucleotides, the CDR3 is TGTGCCAGCAGCCAAGCAACGGGACTAGGTGAAGCTTTCTTT. The encoded protein is CASSQATGLGEAFF.

The rearrangement uses TRBV6-1 and TRBJ1-5; a possible D gene is TRBD1 (6 bases). The CDR3 contains 14 residues. In germline, CDR1 is MNHNS, CDR2 SASEGT. V was trimmed by 7 bases and J by 0 bases, leaving 10 bases between them. CDR3 protein: CASNRDNSNQPQHF. CDR3 DNA sequence: TGTGCCAGCAACCGGGACAATAGCAATCAGCCCCAGCATTTT.

The chain combines TRBV5-1 with TRBJ2-7; 11 nucleotides align to TRBD1. The germline V gene has CDR1 SGHRS and CDR2 YFSETQ. The CDR3 has 16 amino acids. The V and J ends lost 4 bases and 2 bases, in that order; junction bases with no gene match: 8. The CDR3 coding sequence is TGCGCCAGCAGCGAAGTGGGGACAGGGGGTACCTACGAGCAGTACTTC. This sequence encodes CASSEVGTGGTYEQYF.

The J gene is TRBJ2-5, the V gene TRBV5-1, with a tentative D call TRBD1 (6 bases). Germline loops: CDR1 SGHRS, CDR2 YFSETQ. The CDR3 runs 18 residues. Trimming shortened V by 4 bases and J by 7 bases, and 29 bases separated the two germline ends. The CDR3 DNA follows: TGCGCCAGCAGCCCTGGAGATCTTTTGGGTCAGGGGCGAGGGACCCAGTACTTC. It encodes CASSPGDLLGQGRGTQYF.

The chain carries TRBV14 and TRBJ2-1; 12 bases fit TRBD2. The germline gives CDR1 SGHDN, CDR2 FVKESK. The CDR3 length is 18 residues. Trimming at V came to 3 bases and at J to 3 bases, leaving 9 bases not matched to a gene. CDR3 sequence: CASSHPPSGGALYNEQFF. In DNA, the CDR3 is TGTGCCAGCAGCCACCCCCCTAGCGGGGGGGCGCTCTACAATGAGCAGTTCTTC.